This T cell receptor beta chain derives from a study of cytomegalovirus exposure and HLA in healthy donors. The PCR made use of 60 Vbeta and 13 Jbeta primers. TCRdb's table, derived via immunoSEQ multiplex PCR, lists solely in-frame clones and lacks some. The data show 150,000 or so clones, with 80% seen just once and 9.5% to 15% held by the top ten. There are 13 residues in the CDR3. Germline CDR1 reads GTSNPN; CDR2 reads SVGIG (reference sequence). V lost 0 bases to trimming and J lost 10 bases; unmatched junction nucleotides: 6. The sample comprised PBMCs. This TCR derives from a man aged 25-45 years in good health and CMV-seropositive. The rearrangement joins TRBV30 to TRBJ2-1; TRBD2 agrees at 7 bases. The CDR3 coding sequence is TGTGCCTGGAGTGTTGCTAGCGGAGACGAGCAGTTCTTC. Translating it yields CAWSVASGDEQFF.